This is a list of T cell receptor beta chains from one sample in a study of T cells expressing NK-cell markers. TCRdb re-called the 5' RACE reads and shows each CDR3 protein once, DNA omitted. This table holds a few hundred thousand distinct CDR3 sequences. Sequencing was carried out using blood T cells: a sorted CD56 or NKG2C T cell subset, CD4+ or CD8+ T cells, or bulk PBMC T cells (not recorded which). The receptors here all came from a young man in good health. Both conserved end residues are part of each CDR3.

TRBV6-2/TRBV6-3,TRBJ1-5,CASGTRGTSNQPQHF
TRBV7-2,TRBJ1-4,CASSTSSDEKLFF
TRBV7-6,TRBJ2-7,CASSHRTSGSVYEQYF
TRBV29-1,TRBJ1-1,CSAVQMQQGLAFF
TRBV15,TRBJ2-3,CATSRETALRLGDTQYF
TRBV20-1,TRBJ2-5,CSARTSGRMLETQYF
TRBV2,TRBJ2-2,CASSEAAFGRGASGELFF
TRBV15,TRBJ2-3,CATSRVGQAEDDTQYF
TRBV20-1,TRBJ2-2,CSASRDLWGGSTGELFF
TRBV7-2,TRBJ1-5,CASSLGFTGLGQPQHF
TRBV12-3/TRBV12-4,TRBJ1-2,CASTDYRAYGYTF
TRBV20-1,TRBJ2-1,CSARGPGLVSYNEQFF
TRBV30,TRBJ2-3,CAWSSRLEAQYF
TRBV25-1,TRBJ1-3,CASSEDLMVGSGNTIYF
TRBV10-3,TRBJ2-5,CAIRETSGETQYF
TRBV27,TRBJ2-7,CASSPLLQSEQYF
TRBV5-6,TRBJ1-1,CASSLGDLMNTEAFF
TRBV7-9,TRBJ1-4,CASSAPTEGPGRTTNEKLFF